The clone carrying this T cell receptor (beta chain) was detected a few times. Its antigen is not identified. This specimen comes from a study of T-cell memory formation after mild COVID-19. As for the study in general: TCR clustering was largely donor specific.

Germline V gene lookup returns CDR1 SQVTM and CDR2 ANQGSEA. CDR3 length: 11 amino acids. TCRdb fed the 5' RACE reads into MiXCR, producing one record per CDR3 protein. The data contain approximately 260,000 distinct CDR3 sequences, roughly 15% of them singletons. Whole-study results and caveats: Second-wave clones with a day 37 peak had unconfirmed SARS-CoV-2 specificity.

The chain joins TRBV29-1 to TRBJ2-3; D tentatively reads TRBD1 or TRBD2 (5 bases each). This TCR derives from a man aged 18 to 35 who had mild COVID-19 (a few samples of this study predate the infection). Cell type and time point are not known. Sequenced sample: PBMCs or a T cell subset sorted from them (not recorded which). The CDR3 spells CSGDLTDTQYF. The CDR3 DNA is TGCAGTGGGGACCTCACAGATACGCAGTATTTT.